This T cell receptor beta chain was captured by sequencing in a study of T cell repertoires in cytomegalovirus infection. TCRdb reprocessed the reads with MiXCR, giving one entry per CDR3 protein. The table has around 170,000 distinct CDR3 sequences, 17% seen once. CDR3 size: 14 residues. Deletions cut 3 bases from V and 1 base from J, with 7 bases between. The germline V gene encodes CDR1 MGHRA and CDR2 YSYEKL. This sequence joins TRBV4-1 and TRBJ1-5; D possibly corresponds to TRBD1 (5 bases). The sequenced sample was CD8+ T cells from PBMCs. The TCR sequence derives from a human donor in good health (CMV status not recorded). Some clones in this sample may be carry-over from other donors' samples. The CDR3 DNA reads as TGCGCCAGCAGCCAGGGGGGAAGCAATCAGCCCCAGCATTTT. Translated: CASSQGGSNQPQHF.